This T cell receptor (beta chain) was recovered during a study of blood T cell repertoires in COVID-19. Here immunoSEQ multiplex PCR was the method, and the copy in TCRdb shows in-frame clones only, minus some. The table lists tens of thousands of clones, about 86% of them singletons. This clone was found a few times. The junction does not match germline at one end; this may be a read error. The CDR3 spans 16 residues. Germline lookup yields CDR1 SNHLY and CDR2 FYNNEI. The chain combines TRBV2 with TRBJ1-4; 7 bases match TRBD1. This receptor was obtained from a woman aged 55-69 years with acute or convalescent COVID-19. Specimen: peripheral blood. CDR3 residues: CASSEVDRVQNEKLFF. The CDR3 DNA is TGTGCCAGCAGCGAAGTCGACAGGGTTCAGAATGAAAAACTGTTTTTT.